This entry lists 12 T cell receptor beta chains sequenced from one sample in a study of T cell repertoires in breast cancer. A second nested PCR with blocking oligonucleotides suppressed unpaired genes. In TCRdb, the emulsion pairing reads were re-called with MiXCR into one record per CDR3 protein. Of approximately 37,000 distinct CDR3 sequences listed, 45% are singletons. An expanded emulsion RT-PCR with primers for all TCR V genes paired CD8+ T cell chains. Source material: CD8+ T cells. Source of these receptors: a pool of human donors with breast cancer or a healthy control (not recorded which).

In regard to this clonotype: A much larger clone differs by one base, so this may be a read error. V is TRBV11-1 and J is TRBJ2-1; TRBD1 agrees at 8 bases. V lost 8 bases to trimming and J lost 4 bases; unmatched junction nucleotides: 10. The V gene's germline CDR1 is SGHAT and CDR2 FQDESV (reference sequence). This CDR3 has 15 amino acids. For the CDR3, the DNA is TGTGCCAGCGGAGACCAGGGGGCACGTTACAATGAGCAGTTCTTC. This gives the protein CASGDQGARYNEQFF.

This sequence joins TRBV3-1 and TRBJ2-5, with D possibly being TRBD1 or TRBD2 (6 bases each). Trimming removed 0 bases at V and 1 base at J, with 9 bases between. The length of the CDR3 is 15 residues. Germline lookup yields CDR1 LGHDT and CDR2 YNNKEL (reference sequence). CDR3 amino acids: CASSQDTGAQETQYF. CDR3 DNA sequence: TGTGCCAGCAGCCAAGATACGGGGGCCCAAGAGACCCAGTACTTC.

The chain uses TRBV13 and TRBJ2-7, with D uncertain. The CDR3 runs to 12 residues. The germline V gene encodes CDR1 PRHDT and CDR2 FYEKMQ (reference sequence). The ends were cut back, 0 bases at V and 4 bases at J, with 4 bases in the middle. In DNA, the CDR3 is TGTGCCAGCAGCTTAGGAGAGTACGAGCAGTACTTC. Amino acids: CASSLGEYEQYF.

The V and J genes are TRBV5-1 and TRBJ2-1; possibly TRBD2 for D (6 bases). The ends were cut back, 2 bases at V and 6 bases at J, with 15 bases in the middle. This CDR3 is 15 amino acids long. Germline loops: CDR1 SGHRS, CDR2 YFSETQ. The CDR3, as DNA: TGCGCCAGCAGCTTTGTCAGCGGGTCTTTCAATGAGCAGTTCTTC. Translated, it gives CASSFVSGSFNEQFF.

This clonotype has a handful of counts. This chain uses TRBV7-6 with TRBJ1-1; no clear D. V was cut by 4 bases and J by 4 bases, with 10 bases left in between. CDR1 is SGHVS, CDR2 FNYEAQ, per germline. The CDR3 contains 13 residues. The CDR3, as DNA: TGTGCCAGCAGCTCGAGTGTGGGCACTGAAGCTTTCTTT. Amino acid sequence: CASSSSVGTEAFF.

The chain has TRBV12-3 or TRBV12-4 and TRBJ1-2; 7 bases fit TRBD1. V lost 6 bases, J lost 4 bases, and 14 bases stayed unmatched. This CDR3 region has 16 residues. The CDR3 here is CASSRDRAGALYGYTF. For the CDR3, the DNA is TGTGCCAGCAGCCGTGACAGGGCCGGGGCGCTCTATGGCTACACCTTC.

V gene TRBV19 combines with J gene TRBJ2-1; 15 nucleotides agree with TRBD2. V was clipped by 5 bases and J by 8 bases; unmatched bases: 7. The length of the CDR3 is 16 residues. Germline assignment: CDR1 LNHDA and CDR2 SQIVND (reference sequence). Written as DNA, the CDR3 is TGTGCCAGTAGTGCTTGGACTAGCGGGGGGGCACATGAGCAGTTCTTC. It specifies CASSAWTSGGAHEQFF.

With regard to this clonotype: One end of the junction fails to match germline, which may point to a read error. This chain joins TRBV19 and TRBJ1-5, with D unclear. Germline values: CDR1 LNHDA, CDR2 SQIVND (reference sequence). The length of the CDR3 is 12 residues. The CDR3 here is CACSIPYQPQHF. The CDR3 nucleotides read TGTGCCTGTAGTATCCCTTATCAGCCCCAGCATTTT.

Concerning this clonotype: This may be a read error, as it is one base from a much larger clone. The J gene is TRBJ1-6, the V gene TRBV6-1; D is unresolved. Per germline, CDR1 MNHNS and CDR2 SASEGT. V shed 10 bases and J shed 8 bases, with 21 bases lying between them. The CDR3 has 15 amino acids. The CDR3, as DNA: TGTGCCAACAACCCGGGTGTAATTTTTGATTCACCCCTCCACTTT. Its protein product is CANNPGVIFDSPLHF.

The chain has TRBV6-2 or TRBV6-3 and TRBJ2-2; D gene unclear. Trimming stripped 5 bases from V and 2 bases from J, with 6 bases between. CDR3 length equals 13 residues. Germline lookup yields CDR1 MNHEY and CDR2 SVGEGT. The CDR3 reads CASSTYNTGELFF. The CDR3 region has the DNA TGTGCCAGCAGTACTTATAACACCGGGGAGCTGTTTTTT.

The gene calls are TRBV2 and TRBJ1-2; D unclear. The CDR3 is 13 amino acids. V was shortened by 1 base and J by 4 bases, with 7 bases between the two germline ends. Germline CDR1 is SNHLY and CDR2 is FYNNEI. CDR3 loop: CASSEEELYGYTF. DNA for the CDR3: TGTGCCAGCAGTGAAGAAGAACTCTATGGCTACACCTTC.

The rearrangement joins TRBV5-1 to TRBJ2-3; D gene uncertain. Trimming took off 2 bases at V and 2 bases at J, with 9 bases between the two ends. The CDR3 spans 14 residues. CDR1 is SGHRS, CDR2 YFSETQ, per germline. This CDR3 reads CASSFGRPTDTQYF. CDR3 nucleotide sequence: TGCGCCAGCAGCTTCGGGCGGCCCACAGATACGCAGTATTTT. Looking up the rest from reference TRBV5-1 and TRBJ2-3 gives the full variable domain: KAGVTQTPRYLIKTRGQQVTLSCSPISGHRSVSWYQQTPGQGLQFLFEYFSETQRNKGNFPGRFSGRQFSNSRSEMNVSTLELGDSALYLCASSFGRPTDTQYFGPGTRLTVL.